Listed below are T cell receptor beta chains from one sample, sequenced in a study of breast tumors, draining lymph nodes, adjacent tissues. One entry per CDR3 protein results from TCRdb running MiXCR on the multiplex PCR reads. The table has roughly 260,000 distinct CDR3 sequences, 30% seen once. The sample was axillary lymph node tissue. Receptor source: a female donor with breast cancer. Some clones in this sample may be carry-over from other donors' samples. CDR3s include the opening cysteine and the closing phenylalanine or tryptophan. Fields, in order: V gene, clone size, D gene, J gene, CDR3 protein, CDR3 DNA. D genes are given only for firm matches. Clone size is shown for a subset of rows, as once, few, many or a class of expanded clone.

TRBV6-5	many	TRBD2	TRBJ2-2	CASNRGAGELFF	TGTGCCAGCAACCGGGGGGCCGGGGAGCTGTTTTTT
TRBV27	-	-	TRBJ1-5	CASSLEGLVSQPQHF	TGTGCCAGCAGTTTGGAGGGACTTGTAAGTCAGCCCCAGCATTTT
TRBV6-1	many	-	TRBJ2-3	CASSNVGADTQYF	TGTGCCAGCAGTAACGTAGGGGCAGATACGCAGTATTTT
TRBV28	few	-	TRBJ2-2	CASTMGVGGELFF	TGTGCCAGCACGATGGGGGTTGGCGGGGAGCTGTTTTTT
TRBV28	few	TRBD1	TRBJ1-2	CASSVQGSNYGYTF	TGTGCCAGCAGTGTACAGGGGTCTAACTATGGCTACACCTTC
TRBV2	few	-	TRBJ2-7	CASSEGTFSSYEQYF	TGTGCCAGCAGTGAAGGGACTTTCTCCTCCTACGAGCAGTACTTC
TRBV29-1	many	TRBD2	TRBJ2-7	CSVGRAGTSYEQYF	TGCAGCGTTGGGCGAGCCGGGACTAGTTACGAGCAGTACTTC
TRBV25-1	-	TRBD2	TRBJ2-1	CASSEYPRTSGRNEQFF	TGTGCCAGCAGTGAATACCCCAGGACTAGCGGGAGAAATGAGCAGTTCTTC
TRBV14	many	TRBD2	TRBJ2-3	CASSQGLAGWTDTQYF	TGTGCCAGCAGCCAAGGACTAGCGGGATGGACAGATACGCAGTATTTT
TRBV6-6	-	TRBD2	TRBJ2-2	CASSYGASGVNTGELFF	TGTGCCAGCAGTTACGGGGCTAGCGGAGTGAACACCGGGGAGCTGTTTTTT
TRBV11-3	many	-	TRBJ2-5	CASSGGTFQETQYF	TGTGCCAGCAGCGGGGGGACTTTCCAAGAGACCCAGTACTTC
TRBV18	few	-	TRBJ1-5	CASSLTENQPQHF	TGTGCCAGCTCATTGACGGAGAATCAGCCCCAGCATTTT
TRBV6-1	many	TRBD1	TRBJ1-2	CASRKTGGMDGYTF	TGTGCCAGCAGAAAGACAGGGGGCATGGATGGCTACACCTTC
TRBV20-1	many	-	TRBJ2-7	CSARARRDTSGEQYF	TGCAGTGCTAGAGCCCGCCGGGACACTAGTGGGGAGCAGTACTTC
TRBV7-6	-	-	TRBJ2-1	CASSPARGQFF	TGTGCCAGCAGTCCAGCCCGTGGGCAGTTCTTC
TRBV10-3	-	-	TRBJ1-5	CAARRGLQPQHF	TGTGCCGCCCGCCGGGGACTTCAGCCCCAGCATTTT
TRBV3-1	-	TRBD1	TRBJ2-7	CASSPDRVYEQYF	TGTGCCAGCAGCCCGGACAGGGTCTACGAGCAGTACTTC
TRBV6-1	many	TRBD1	TRBJ1-5	CASSEGQGARQPQHF	TGTGCCAGCAGTGAAGGACAGGGGGCGAGGCAGCCCCAGCATTTT
TRBV18	-	-	TRBJ2-3	CASSPLVFDTDTQYF	TGTGCCAGCTCACCCCTAGTGTTTGACACAGATACGCAGTATTTT
TRBV6-5	-	TRBD2	TRBJ2-1	CASSWSGLANNEQFF	TGTGCCAGCAGTTGGTCGGGACTAGCAAACAATGAGCAGTTCTTC
TRBV19	-	TRBD1	TRBJ1-6	CAHPRTGRHNSPLHF	TGTGCTCACCCCCGGACAGGCCGTCACAATTCACCCCTCCACTTT
TRBV27	-	TRBD1	TRBJ2-5	CASRKTGTEPQETQYF	TGTGCCAGCAGAAAGACCGGGACAGAGCCTCAAGAGACCCAGTACTTC
TRBV30	once	TRBD2	TRBJ2-5	CAWSPARTSGREGTQYF	TGTGCCTGGAGCCCAGCCCGAACTAGCGGGAGGGAAGGGACCCAGTACTTC
TRBV12-3/TRBV12-4	-	TRBD2	TRBJ2-5	CASNRKLAEYQETQYF	TGTGCCAGCAATCGAAAACTAGCGGAGTACCAAGAGACCCAGTACTTC
TRBV3-1	many	-	TRBJ1-2	CASSQDRGYTF	TGTGCCAGCAGCCAAGATAGAGGCTACACCTTC